This entry lists 7 T cell receptor beta chains sequenced from one sample in a study of CD4 T cells in relation to SARS-CoV-2 and coronaviruses. CD4+ T cells from unexposed donors were obtained before the COVID-19 pandemic (2011-2018). The cells were cultured for around ten days before CD4+ T cells were isolated. These receptors lack a known antigen. Some clones are missing from TCRdb's copy, which holds only in-frame ones; the method was immunoSEQ multiplex PCR. The data hold roughly 20,000 clones, with roughly 69% observed a single time. The sequencing sample was made of CD4+ T cells from PBMCs, cultured in vitro. All receptors come from a human donor in good health.

This rearrangement joins TRBV15 to TRBJ1-4; D may be TRBD1 (5 bases). Per the germline V gene, CDR1 is LNHNV and CDR2 is YYDKDF (reference sequence). Trimming removed 2 bases from V and 3 bases from J, with 7 bases in between. CDR3 size: 14 residues. The DNA of the CDR3 is TGTGCCACCAGCAGACGCAGGGCTAATGAAAAACTGTTTTTT. This codes for CATSRRRANEKLFF.

The chain uses TRBV28 and TRBJ2-1; 10 bases are a match to TRBD1. V was pared by 6 bases and J by 3 bases, with 8 bases of the junction left unmatched. This CDR3 is built from 16 residues. Germline V gives CDR1 MDHEN, CDR2 SYDVKM. CDR3 in amino acids: CASRLAGTGDYNEQFF. DNA of the CDR3: TGTGCCAGCAGGCTCGCCGGGACAGGGGACTACAATGAGCAGTTCTTC.

The chain carries TRBV7-9 and TRBJ1-6; D unresolved. Germline loops: CDR1 SEHNR, CDR2 FQNEAQ (reference sequence). The V end was cut by 3 bases, the J end by 8 bases, with 8 bases between. CDR3 length: 13 amino acids. CDR3 in DNA: TGTGCCAGCAGCTTTGGTGAGGATTCACCCCTCCACTTT. Protein: CASSFGEDSPLHF.

The V gene is TRBV30, the J gene TRBJ2-7; D gene ambiguous. Germline CDR1 GTSNPN, CDR2 SVGIG (reference sequence). The CDR3 is made up of 14 amino acids. V was cut by 3 bases and J by 1 base, with 13 bases left in between. CDR3 in amino acids: CAWRARVRSYEQYF. The CDR3 nucleotides read TGTGCCTGGAGAGCCCGGGTCAGATCCTACGAGCAGTACTTC.

This clone appeared a single time. The chain carries TRBV5-6 and TRBJ1-2; TRBD1 matches at 10 bases. The CDR3 spans 16 residues. CDR1 SGHDT and CDR2 YYEEEE come from the germline V gene. V lost 3 bases to trimming and J lost 8 bases; unmatched junction nucleotides: 13. Here the CDR3 DNA reads TGTGCCAGCAGCTCCGGCCCCGACGGACAGGGGGGGGGCTACACCTTC. Translating gives CASSSGPDGQGGGYTF.

The V gene is TRBV2, the J gene TRBJ1-1; D gene uncertain. Trimming took off 10 bases at V and 11 bases at J, with 17 bases between the two ends. The V gene's germline CDR1 is SNHLY and CDR2 FYNNEI. The CDR3 covers 11 residues. CDR3 residues: CATGLGVGAFF. In DNA form, the CDR3 reads TGTGCCACCGGACTAGGTGTGGGGGCTTTCTTT.

The gene calls are TRBV25-1 and TRBJ2-5; 7 nucleotides agree with TRBD1. The trim removed 6 bases at V and 5 bases at J, leaving 0 bases unmatched. There are 11 residues in the CDR3. CDR1 is MGHDK and CDR2 is SYGVNS in the germline V gene. The CDR3 protein is CASSRGETQYF. In DNA form, the CDR3 reads TGTGCCAGCAGCAGGGGGGAGACCCAGTACTTC.